Included here is one T cell receptor beta chain sequence, with context. TCRdb re-analyzed the 5' RACE reads; it lists each CDR3 protein once, without DNA. Its listing shows approximately 100,000 distinct CDR3 sequences. The record originates from a study of monozygotic twins with inflammatory bowel disease. The receptor was derived from a human donor with ulcerative colitis or Crohn's disease, or a healthy co-twin of an affected twin (not recorded which). Sequences were obtained from blood.

The CDR3 sequence is CASSLGGTGTDTQYF. The chain has TRBV7-2 and TRBJ2-3; TCRdb indicates TRBD1, and absent DNA this call remains unverified. The CDR3 contains 15 residues. Germline V gene lookup returns CDR1 SGHTA and CDR2 FQGNSA.